This T cell receptor (beta chain) was retrieved from a study of T cell repertoires in cytomegalovirus infection. Study-level background: CMV infection plus the matching HLA type was flagged by public TCR beta signatures. Overall study results and limits: HLA-C-restricted CMV clonotypes gave the most frequent clonotype in two of eight donors.

MiXCR was run by TCRdb on the reads, yielding one entry per CDR3 protein. The data show approximately 97,000 distinct CDR3 sequences, approximately 15% seen once. The CDR3 runs to 15 residues. CDR1 and CDR2 (germline): SGHAT, FQNNGV. The V segment lost 5 bases and the J segment 5 bases; nucleotides outside the gene matches: 9. This clonotype showed up many times. Its target is unknown. This TCR was recovered from a human donor in good health (CMV status not recorded). Some clones in this sample may be carry-over from other donors' samples. V gene TRBV11-2 combines with J gene TRBJ1-1; 9 bases are shared with TRBD1. Sequences were obtained from PBMCs. The CDR3 bases are TGTGCCAGCAGCACTTACAGGGGGCCGGGGACTGAAGCTTTCTTT. This codes for CASSTYRGPGTEAFF.